This T cell receptor (beta chain) was obtained from a study of blood T cell repertoires in COVID-19. As handled by the study authors: The authors estimated nucleated cell counts from reference gene primer amplification. Assay used: immunoSEQ multiplex PCR; TCRdb lists only in-frame clones, some missing. The V and J calls and clone size were taken over from that table, and D and trimming were inferred from the DNA. The sample shows just over 200,000 clones, about 78% of them seen only once. Germline assignment: CDR1 SGHRS and CDR2 YFSETQ. CDR3 length: 13 amino acids. Trimming shortened V by 4 bases and J by 5 bases, and 13 bases separated the two germline ends.

The TCR originated in a woman aged 70 to 79 with acute or convalescent COVID-19. J is TRBJ2-7 and V is TRBV5-1; D gene ambiguous. The sequenced sample consisted of peripheral blood. CDR3 sequence: CASSKQASDEQYF. The DNA of the CDR3 is TGCGCCAGCAGCAAGCAGGCCAGTGACGAGCAGTACTTC. The whole variable domain, filled in from reference TRBV5-1 and TRBJ2-7, reads KAGVTQTPRYLIKTRGQQVTLSCSPISGHRSVSWYQQTPGQGLQFLFEYFSETQRNKGNFPGRFSGRQFSNSRSEMNVSTLELGDSALYLCASSKQASDEQYFGPGTRLTVT.